Listed below are T cell receptor beta chains from one sample, sequenced in a study of blood T cell repertoires in COVID-19. The repertoire was sequenced with immunoSEQ multiplex PCR; TCRdb's copy has only in-frame clones and lacks some. The repertoire has around 77,000 clones, 82% of them found once; the top ten carry roughly a sixth. Sequenced material: peripheral blood. All receptors come from a human donor in a cohort sampled during active COVID-19. Both conserved end residues are part of each CDR3. D genes are given only for firm matches. Clone size, where shown, is once, few, many, or a class for clones that have expanded.

j_call v_call d_call clone_size cdr3_nt cdr3_aa
TRBJ2-6 TRBV30 . . TGTGCCTGGACCGGGAGCTCTGGGGCCAACGTCCTGACTTTC CAWTGSSGANVLTF
TRBJ1-1 TRBV19 . . TGTGCCAGTAGTGAGGGTAGCCTGAACACTGAAGCTTTCTTT CASSEGSLNTEAFF
TRBJ2-7 TRBV7-3 . . TGTGCCAGCAGCTCGGGGGTAACAGCCGAGCAGTACTTC CASSSGVTAEQYF
TRBJ1-2 TRBV27 TRBD1 . TGTGCCAGCAGTGTACCGGGACAGCGAAACTATGGCTACACCTTC CASSVPGQRNYGYTF
TRBJ1-6 TRBV12-5 TRBD1 . TGTGCTAGTGGTCCCGGTACTGGGACAGGGCGGTCACCCCTCCACTTT CASGPGTGTGRSPLHF
TRBJ1-1 TRBV11-2 . . . CASSLELWGRGAFF
TRBJ1-4 TRBV7-9 TRBD1 few TGTGCCAGCAGCTTCGGGACAGGGGGCGGGAATGAAAAACTGTTTTTT CASSFGTGGGNEKLFF
TRBJ1-1 TRBV18 . once TGTGCCAGCTCACTTGCCCTTGGCGGAACCAACACTGAAGCTTTCTTT CASSLALGGTNTEAFF
TRBJ2-5 TRBV3-1/TRBV3-2 TRBD2 . TGTGCCAGCAGCCAAGATCTGATTAGCGGGGAAGGGACCCAGTACTTC CASSQDLISGEGTQYF
TRBJ1-2 TRBV5-1 . . TGCGCCAGCAGCTTGCTCTCAGGGGACTATGGCTACACCTTC CASSLLSGDYGYTF
TRBJ2-6 TRBV7-9 . . TGTGCCAGCAGCTCCGGGCCGGGGTCTGGGGCCAACGTCCTGACTTTC CASSSGPGSGANVLTF
TRBJ2-7 TRBV3-1/TRBV3-2 TRBD1 . TGTGCCAGCAGCCAGGACCGGGACAGGGGCCACGAGCAGTACTTC CASSQDRDRGHEQYF
TRBJ1-4 TRBV25-1 . . TGTGCCAGCAGTCCCCCCAGGGGATCTAATGAAAAACTGTTTTTT CASSPPRGSNEKLFF
TRBJ2-7 TRBV12-5 . few TGTGCTAGTGGCCGTAGTTTCTACGAGCAGTACTTC CASGRSFYEQYF
TRBJ1-5 TRBV4-1 . few TGCGCCAGCAGCCAAGATCCGGGGGGCTATGAGCCCCAGCATTTT CASSQDPGGYEPQHF
TRBJ1-5 TRBV7-9 . . TGTGCCAGCAGCACCGGGGGGAGCAATCAGCCCCAGCATTTT CASSTGGSNQPQHF
TRBJ2-7 TRBV2 . once TGTGCCAGCAGGGAACTAGTCCACTACGAGCAGTACTTC CASRELVHYEQYF
TRBJ2-2 TRBV30 TRBD1 . TGTGCCTGGACAGGGGGCGTAAGGATCGGGGAGCTGTTTTTT CAWTGGVRIGELFF
TRBJ2-7 TRBV6-5 TRBD1 . TGTGCCAGCATTTACCATATGACAGGGCTTTTCGACGAGCAGTACTTC CASIYHMTGLFDEQYF
TRBJ2-3 TRBV7-2 TRBD2 . TGTGCCAGCAGCCTCTATCGGGGGGGTCAGGATACGCAGTATTTT CASSLYRGGQDTQYF
TRBJ2-7 TRBV7-8 . . TGTGCCAGCGGCGGACTACCTACCTACGAGCAGTACTTC CASGGLPTYEQYF
TRBJ2-1 TRBV7-2 TRBD2 . TGTGCCAGCAGCTCGGGACTAGCGGGGGCCAATGAGCAGTTCTTC CASSSGLAGANEQFF